Listed here are 18 T cell receptor beta chains from one sample, sequenced in a study of early T cells in non-severe SARS-CoV-2 infection. TCRdb used MiXCR to reprocess the 5' RACE reads, holding one entry per CDR3 protein. The table lists about 59,000 distinct CDR3 sequences, about 13% of them singletons. Sequenced material: whole blood, taken at baseline. Receptors originate from an adult who was a healthcare worker with PCR-confirmed SARS-CoV-2 infection or an uninfected control (not recorded which).

This clonotype was seen only a few times. V usage is TRBV6-5 and J usage is TRBJ2-7, with D maybe TRBD1 (7 bases). Germline V lookup: CDR1 MNHEY, CDR2 SVGAGI. The CDR3 runs to 14 residues. V dropped 5 bases and J dropped 2 bases, with 13 bases sitting between them. The CDR3 DNA reads as TGTGCCAGCAGTCCCAGGGGGGTCCCCTACGAGCAGTACTTC. Residues: CASSPRGVPYEQYF.

The V gene is TRBV19, the J gene TRBJ2-7; D unclear. Trimming stripped 11 bases from V and 1 base from J, with 6 bases between. This CDR3 is built from 10 residues. The germline CDR1 and CDR2 sequences are LNHDA and SQIVND (reference sequence). CDR3 bases: TGTGCCTACCTATCCTACGAGCAGTACTTC. Residues: CAYLSYEQYF.

The chain carries TRBV5-1 and TRBJ2-6; D unresolved. The germline gives CDR1 SGHRS, CDR2 YFSETQ. Trimming pared 0 bases from V and 0 bases from J, leaving 4 bases between. The length of the CDR3 is 15 residues. Here the CDR3 reads CASSLEISGANVLTF. Written as DNA, the CDR3 is TGCGCCAGCAGCTTGGAGATCTCTGGGGCCAACGTCCTGACTTTC.

CDR3 loop: CSVDRMNTGELFF. The CDR3 DNA reads as TGCAGCGTTGACCGGATGAACACCGGGGAGCTGTTTTTT. The genes are TRBV29-1 and TRBJ2-2; D remains unclear. The CDR3 is 13 residues long. The germline V gene encodes CDR1 SQVTM and CDR2 ANQGSEA. Trimming shortened V by 3 bases and J by 1 base, and 6 bases separated the two germline ends.

With regard to this clonotype: Compared with germline, one end of the junction differs, possibly owing to a read error. The rearrangement links TRBV7-7 to TRBJ2-2; maybe TRBD1 (6 bases). Germline assignment: CDR1 SSHAT and CDR2 FNYEAQ (reference sequence). The CDR3 runs 16 residues. CDR3 nucleotides: TGTGCTAGCAGCTTAGAGGGGGAAAAGAGCACCGGGGAGCTGTTTTTT. Translating it yields CASSLEGEKSTGELFF.

The CDR3 region is CATSSGRPATNEKLFF. CDR3 coding DNA: TGTGCCACCAGTTCGGGCAGACCTGCAACTAATGAAAAACTGTTTTTT. The gene calls are TRBV24-1 and TRBJ1-4; D uncertain. The CDR3 extends over 16 amino acids. Per the germline V gene, CDR1 is KGHDR and CDR2 is SFDVKD. Deletions cut 6 bases from V and 0 bases from J, with 13 bases between.

The V gene is TRBV27, the J gene TRBJ2-6; no reliable D call. The CDR3 has 17 residues. Germline CDR1 and CDR2: MNHEY and SMNVEV (reference sequence). V gave up 3 bases and J gave up 0 bases, with 12 bases separating them. As DNA, the CDR3 is TGTGCCAGCAGTTTCCGGGTCTCAAACTCTGGGGCCAACGTCCTGACTTTC. Encoded protein: CASSFRVSNSGANVLTF.

There are a few counts of this clonotype. This chain links TRBV18 with TRBJ1-4; D perhaps matches TRBD1 (5 bases). The CDR3 extends over 13 amino acids. Germline V lookup: CDR1 KGHSH, CDR2 LQKENI. Trimming pared 6 bases from V and 4 bases from J, leaving 9 bases between. The CDR3 nucleotides are TGTGCCAGCTCGCCAGGGAATAATGAAAAACTGTTTTTT. Its translation: CASSPGNNEKLFF.

V and J are TRBV28 and TRBJ2-5, with 12 positions matching TRBD1. The germline CDR1 and CDR2 sequences are MDHEN and SYDVKM. Trimming cost V 6 bases and J 4 bases; bases outside gene matches: 3. CDR3 length: 14 amino acids. CDR3 amino acids: CASRGQGAGETQYF. CDR3 coding DNA: TGTGCCAGCAGGGGACAGGGGGCAGGAGAGACCCAGTACTTC.

The chain joins TRBV19 to TRBJ1-5; TRBD1 agrees at 10 bases. The CDR3 is 16 amino acids. Germline-derived CDR1 and CDR2 are LNHDA and SQIVND (reference sequence). V lost 7 bases, J lost 2 bases, and 8 bases stayed unmatched. CDR3 residues: CASMRGTGVGNQPQHF. As DNA, the CDR3 is TGTGCCAGTATGAGGGGGACAGGGGTTGGCAATCAGCCCCAGCATTTT.

Only a few counts were recorded for this clonotype. CDR3 sequence: CATGGVNTGELFF. The CDR3 DNA is TGCGCCACGGGCGGGGTGAACACCGGGGAGCTGTTTTTT. The chain has TRBV4-1 and TRBJ2-2, with D maybe TRBD2 (6 bases). Trimming pared 10 bases from V and 1 base from J, leaving 10 bases between. CDR1 MGHRA and CDR2 YSYEKL come from the germline V gene. The CDR3 is 13 amino acids.

The chain joins TRBV12-3 or TRBV12-4 to TRBJ2-7; 10 bases align to TRBD2. The CDR3 length is 15 residues. V lost 7 bases, J lost 5 bases, and 11 bases stayed unmatched. The CDR3 loop is CASTSGSFLVHEQYF. The CDR3 DNA reads TGTGCCAGCACTAGCGGGAGTTTTCTGGTCCACGAGCAGTACTTC.

This clonotype was seen a handful of times. The chain has TRBV2 and TRBJ2-2; D unresolved. The germline V and J ends were trimmed by 4 bases and 2 bases, with 14 bases remaining between them. CDR1 and CDR2 (germline): SNHLY, FYNNEI. The CDR3 sequence is 16 residues long. CDR3 loop: CASSVDINFNTGELFF. CDR3 nucleotide sequence: TGTGCCAGCAGTGTCGACATTAACTTTAACACCGGGGAGCTGTTTTTT.

This rearrangement joins TRBV24-1 to TRBJ1-2, with D possibly matching TRBD1 (5 bases). V was pared by 4 bases and J by 3 bases, with 5 bases between. Germline values: CDR1 KGHDR, CDR2 SFDVKD. This CDR3 is 12 amino acids long. The CDR3, as DNA: TGTGCCACCAGTGAGGGGGACTATGGCTACACCTTC. Protein sequence: CATSEGDYGYTF.

This clonotype has a handful of counts. The chain joins TRBV7-9 to TRBJ2-1; D is unclear. Between the trimmed V and J ends, which lost 2 bases and 5 bases, there was a span of 13 bases. CDR1 is SEHNR, CDR2 FQNEAQ, per germline (reference sequence). The CDR3 has 15 residues. CDR3 region: CASSLSASPNNEQFF. The CDR3 DNA is TGTGCCAGCAGCTTATCTGCGAGCCCTAACAATGAGCAGTTCTTC.

In this sample, this clonotype turned up many times. The chain carries TRBV19 and TRBJ1-1, with no clear D. This CDR3 contains 15 residues. Germline-derived CDR1 and CDR2 are LNHDA and SQIVND (reference sequence). Between the trimmed V and J ends, which lost 5 bases and 1 base, there was a span of 14 bases. The CDR3 reads CASSFRRVENTEAFF. For the CDR3, the DNA is TGTGCCAGTAGTTTCCGTCGCGTGGAGAACACTGAAGCTTTCTTT.

The table lists this clonotype with a count of one. This chain connects TRBV18 to TRBJ1-1; 8 bases map to TRBD1. Trimming cost V 3 bases and J 2 bases; bases outside gene matches: 2. The germline CDR1 and CDR2 sequences are KGHSH and LQKENI. The CDR3 sequence is 14 residues long. The CDR3 DNA reads as TGTGCCAGCTCACCCAGGGGGCTAAACACTGAAGCTTTCTTT. The encoded protein is CASSPRGLNTEAFF.

V gene TRBV12-3 or TRBV12-4 combines with J gene TRBJ2-2; 10 bases line up with TRBD2. The CDR3 contains 15 residues. Trimming at V came to 6 bases and at J to 6 bases, leaving 7 bases not matched to a gene. CDR3 nucleotide sequence: TGTGCCAGCAGCCCGGATGGACTAGCGGCCGGGGAGCTGTTTTTT. Its protein is CASSPDGLAAGELFF.